The sequence of this T cell receptor beta chain was determined in a study of blood T cells in healthy people across ages (dated by TCRdb to between 2015 and 2017). Some background on the complete study: In model experiments, roughly one uniquely barcoded TCR beta cDNA molecule per two T cells was captured by template switching. Two additional independent replicas of 1 million unique cDNA reads from the same blood draw were analyzed for two donors (one aged 18 to 29 and one aged 80 or older). The donors were divided into four age groups: young (average approximately 17 years), middle-aged (about 39), aged (approximately 59) and long-lived (about 90). To avoid experimental bias, donors of different ages were spread randomly across the sequencing lanes. Using deep sequencing normalized with unique cDNA molecular identifiers, the study measured how TCR beta repertoire diversity changes with age.

Findings and caveats that apply to the study as a whole: Estimates of total diversity based on one million sequenced T cells were considered lower bounds and underestimates. Compared with the aged group, the long-lived group had more naive CD4+ T cells, fewer expanded clones and increased TCR diversity, a pattern suggesting age selection. Observed TCR beta diversity per million T cells fell roughly linearly with age, and a significant reduction was already apparent by age around 39. Because donor CMV infection status was unknown, age-related changes in expanded clonotypes were potentially confounded. Conclusive comparison of naive and antigen-experienced compartments was prevented by the profiling of bulk unsorted PBMCs. A strong correlation was found between observed TCR beta diversity and the percentage of naive T cells measured by flow cytometry.

In this sample, this clonotype turned up a few times. The antigen this receptor binds is unknown. Per-nucleotide qualities are absent, and no much larger clonotype sits a single base away. V sheds 4 bases and J sheds 8 bases, leaving 4 bases between their ends. The CDR3 sequence holds 10 residues, the cysteine and phenylalanine included. Kept here is only the CDR3 DNA, which spans 30 bases and is read in frame from base 1. Donors were 39 systemically healthy Caucasian individuals from Russia aged 6 to 90 years. Ten milliliters of peripheral blood were collected from each donor into EDTA-treated Vacutainer tubes. Ficoll-Paque density-gradient centrifugation was used to isolate PBMCs, with at least 7 million obtained per sample. Total RNA, at least 6 micrograms per sample, was extracted from PBMCs with Trizol reagent. For every donor, flow cytometry on a PBMC aliquot measured the percentage of naive CD45RAhigh/CD27high T cells.

Receptors were amplified or captured by 5' RACE. The reads were generated on an Illumina HiSeq 2500. A second PCR of about 6 to 12 cycles was run with a J-beta primer mix and a sample-barcoded 5' primer. A unique molecular identifier was introduced onto each TCR beta cDNA molecule by a template-switch 5' adaptor carrying 12 random nucleotides. Each sample yielded at least 2.5 million CDR3-containing paired-end reads. The Mint cDNA synthesis kit, primed by a TRBC-specific oligonucleotide, was used to synthesize first-strand cDNA from all RNA. All cDNA was treated with uracil-DNA glycosylase and then went through a first 18-cycle PCR with the universal primers M1SS and BC2_uni_R. Under the source paper's analysis protocol: For normalization, 1 million high-quality reads were randomly selected from each sample, with every read carrying a distinct molecular identifier. Instead of being binned into consensus sequences, reads with shared molecular identifiers were discarded. MiTCR, run with a Q25 quality threshold and the strictest error-elimination algorithm, handled CDR3 identification, clonotype clustering and error correction. A nonparametric unseen species model with Euler transformation was used to estimate a lower bound on total TCR beta diversity. TCRdb's own reprocessing of the public reads used fastp at Q25 and MiXCR and kept productive beta chains. Entries are consolidated by CDR3 protein sequence, retaining the most common genes and DNA. These V and J calls are TCRdb output, not the study's own analysis. The sample table contains about 680,000 distinct CDR3 sequences; only one count was recorded for more than 40% of them. The ten largest clones take up 25% to 35% of the sample.

The receptor chain draws on TRBV12-3 or TRBV12-4 and TRBJ2-3, with no confident D gene call. This sequence originates from a woman in her fifties or sixties in good health. Sequenced input: blood. The CDR3 region has the sequence CASSSSTQYF. The DNA is as follows: TGTGCCAGCAGTTCTAGTACGCAGTATTTT.